The next 25 T cell receptor beta chains were all read from a single sample in a study of cytomegalovirus exposure and HLA in healthy donors. PCR involved 60 Vbeta and 13 Jbeta primers. Sequenced by immunoSEQ multiplex PCR; TCRdb stores in-frame clones only, minus some. In the table there are about 250,000 clones, approximately 70% of which are singletons. The material sequenced was PBMCs. All receptors derive from a female donor in good health and CMV-seronegative.

The gene calls are TRBV2 and TRBJ1-2; D ambiguous. Germline values: CDR1 SNHLY, CDR2 FYNNEI. This CDR3 has 14 amino acids. Trimming left V 4 bases short and J 6 bases short, with 15 bases between. The CDR3 DNA follows: TGTGCCAGCAGTGGCCCTACAGAAAGGAATGGCTACACCTTC. It codes for CASSGPTERNGYTF. Complete variable domain (other parts from reference TRBV2 and TRBJ1-2): EPEVTQTPSHQVTQMGQEVILRCVPISNHLYFYWYRQILGQKVEFLVSFYNNEISEKSEIFDDQFSVERPDGSNFTLKIRSTKLEDSAMYFCASSGPTERNGYTFGSGTRLTVV.

This chain uses TRBV10-3 with TRBJ2-5, with TRBD2 matching 9 bases. Germline CDR1 and CDR2: ENHRY and SYGVKD. The CDR3 extends over 17 amino acids. With V trimmed by 0 bases and J by 5 bases, 10 bases remained unmatched. CDR3: CAISESGGRANTETQYF. Here the CDR3 DNA reads TGTGCCATCAGTGAGTCCGGCGGGAGGGCCAACACGGAGACCCAGTACTTC.

The genes are TRBV7-9 and TRBJ2-1; a weak D match, TRBD2 (5 bases). The CDR3 runs 17 residues. Trimming left V 1 base short and J 7 bases short, with 20 bases between. Germline V CDR1 and CDR2: SEHNR, FQNEAQ (reference sequence). Here the CDR3 reads CASSLEHRETTSNEQFF. DNA for the CDR3: TGTGCCAGCAGCTTAGAGCACCGAGAGACTACTTCTAATGAGCAGTTCTTC.

Notes on this clone: Other DNA sequences in the sample encode the same CDR3. The chain has TRBV5-1 and TRBJ2-1; a possible D gene is TRBD2 (6 bases). With 2 bases removed from V and 4 bases from J, the gap between germline ends came to 16 bases. CDR3 size: 16 residues. In germline, CDR1 is SGHRS, CDR2 YFSETQ. CDR3 in DNA: TGCGCCAGCAGCTTAGAGGCGGGAAATGCGTACAATGAGCAGTTCTTC. As protein: CASSLEAGNAYNEQFF.

This clone occurred a few times. V is TRBV7-9 and J is TRBJ2-1; 10 bases agree with TRBD2. CDR3 length: 18 residues. Germline CDR1 SEHNR, CDR2 FQNEAQ (reference sequence). V trimming: 2 bases; J trimming: 5 bases; junction bases outside the gene matches: 12. CDR3 DNA sequence: TGTGCCAGCAGCTTATATACGTCGAGCGGGAGGGCCGACAATGAGCAGTTCTTC. Its translation is CASSLYTSSGRADNEQFF.

The chain's CDR3 is CASSARTGGDIRYEQYF. CDR3 DNA: TGTGCCAGCAGTGCCCGGACAGGGGGCGACATCCGCTACGAGCAGTACTTC. The V and J genes are TRBV28 and TRBJ2-7, with 11 bases lining up with TRBD1. Unmatched junction bases numbered 12, after V lost 5 bases and J lost 3 bases. This CDR3 is 17 amino acids long. Germline V gene data show CDR1 as MDHEN and CDR2 as SYDVKM.

CDR3 nucleotides: TGCAGCGCATACCCAGGGGAGACCCAGTACTTC. Residues: CSAYPGETQYF. This sequence joins TRBV29-1 and TRBJ2-5, with a possible D match to TRBD1 (5 bases). The CDR3 is made up of 11 amino acids. V gave up 7 bases and J gave up 5 bases, with 11 bases separating them. Germline values: CDR1 SQVTM, CDR2 ANQGSEA.

The rearrangement uses TRBV5-6 and TRBJ2-1; no clear D. The V end was cut by 4 bases, the J end by 10 bases, with 9 bases between. CDR1 and CDR2 from the germline V gene are SGHDT and YYEEEE. The CDR3 totals 11 residues. The CDR3 spells CASSLDSEQFF. The CDR3, as DNA: TGTGCCAGCAGCCTCGACTCCGAGCAGTTCTTC. The full variable domain, with the rest looked up from reference TRBV5-6 and TRBJ2-1, is DAGVTQSPTHLIKTRGQQVTLRCSPKSGHDTVSWYQQALGQGPQFIFQYYEEEERQRGNFPDRFSGHQFPNYSSELNVNALLLGDSALYLCASSLDSEQFFGPGTRLTVL.

The chain recombines TRBV2 with TRBJ1-1; D possibly corresponds to TRBD1 (6 bases). The germline V and J ends were trimmed by 5 bases and 0 bases, with 10 bases remaining between them. The CDR3 sequence is 14 residues long. CDR1 SNHLY and CDR2 FYNNEI come from the germline V gene. The CDR3 reads CASSPTGLNTEAFF. CDR3 in DNA: TGTGCCAGCAGTCCAACAGGGCTGAACACTGAAGCTTTCTTT.

The chain combines TRBV27 with TRBJ2-1; 7 bases are shared with TRBD2. Trimming cost V 8 bases and J 9 bases; bases outside gene matches: 13. The CDR3 length is 14 residues. Germline CDR1 is MNHEY and CDR2 is SMNVEV (reference sequence). CDR3 coding DNA: TGTGCCAGCCCTTTAGGGCGGGAGCGGGGTGAGCAGTTCTTC. Protein: CASPLGRERGEQFF.

This clone was detected a few times. The J gene is TRBJ2-4, the V gene TRBV6-1; 8 bases map to TRBD1. V lost 4 bases and J lost 4; bases outside the gene matches: 0. The CDR3 is 13 residues long. Germline CDR1 is MNHNS and CDR2 is SASEGT. The CDR3 sequence is CASSGTGKNIQYF. The CDR3 region has the DNA TGTGCCAGCAGTGGGACAGGGAAAAACATTCAGTACTTC.

The rearrangement uses TRBV7-2 and TRBJ2-5; perhaps TRBD1 as D (6 bases). Germline loops: CDR1 SGHTA, CDR2 FQGNSA. The CDR3 loop spans 14 amino acids. Deletions cut 3 bases from V and 5 bases from J, with 13 bases between. CDR3 nucleotides: TGTGCCAGCAGCTTGCGAACAGGGATGGAGACCCAGTACTTC. It is translated as CASSLRTGMETQYF.

The chain carries TRBV25-1 and TRBJ2-7; 8 bases are shared with TRBD2. Germline V gene sequence: CDR1 MGHDK, CDR2 SYGVNS. V lost 2 bases and J lost 4; bases outside the gene matches: 10. The CDR3 runs to 16 residues. CDR3: CASSEKDGTSGYEQYF. CDR3 in DNA: TGTGCCAGCAGTGAAAAGGATGGAACTAGCGGTTACGAGCAGTACTTC.

This CDR3 is CASAPGTGSYNEQFF. CDR3 in DNA: TGCGCCAGTGCCCCGGGGACAGGCTCCTACAATGAGCAGTTCTTC. The rearrangement joins TRBV4-1 to TRBJ2-1; TRBD1 agrees at 8 bases. The V and J ends lost 9 bases and 0 bases, in that order; junction bases with no gene match: 7. This CDR3 is built from 15 residues. The germline V gene has CDR1 MGHRA and CDR2 YSYEKL.

The chain combines TRBV6-1 with TRBJ2-5; 8 nucleotides match TRBD1. V lost 6 bases and J lost 5; bases outside the gene matches: 11. The CDR3 is 15 amino acids. Germline CDR1 MNHNS, CDR2 SASEGT. Written as DNA, the CDR3 is TGTGCCAGCAGGAAGCCAGGGGGCCGGGGGGAGACCCAGTACTTC. Its protein is CASRKPGGRGETQYF.

This clone was counted between two and nine times. The V call is TRBV9, the J call TRBJ2-3; D is unresolved. The CDR3 sequence is 15 residues long. The V gene lost 3 bases and the J gene lost 0 bases, with 11 bases spanning the gap. Germline values: CDR1 SGDLS, CDR2 YYNGEE. This CDR3 reads CASSERKTSTDTQYF. The CDR3 bases are TGTGCCAGCAGCGAACGGAAGACTAGCACAGATACGCAGTATTTT.

The chain joins TRBV5-5 to TRBJ1-1; D gene uncertain. CDR3 length: 14 residues. Germline V lookup: CDR1 SGHKS, CDR2 YYEKEE (reference sequence). V shed 0 bases and J shed 2 bases, with 8 bases lying between them. CDR3 region: CASSLDSLNTEAFF. In nucleotides, the CDR3 is TGTGCCAGCAGCTTGGACAGCTTAAACACTGAAGCTTTCTTT.

V is TRBV2 and J is TRBJ2-2; a weak D match, TRBD2 (5 bases). Germline V gene lookup returns CDR1 SNHLY and CDR2 FYNNEI. The V end was cut by 10 bases, the J end by 5 bases, with 20 bases between. CDR3 length equals 15 residues. DNA for the CDR3: TGTGCCACCAAAGAAGAGGGTTTAAAAACCGGGGAGCTGTTTTTT. Protein product: CATKEEGLKTGELFF.

The chain joins TRBV10-3 to TRBJ1-1; D is possibly TRBD1 (6 bases). Germline CDR1 ENHRY, CDR2 SYGVKD. V lost 3 bases to trimming and J lost 0 bases, with 14 bases between them. The CDR3 contains 16 residues. The DNA for the CDR3 is TGTGCCATCAGTGATAACAGGGCCAGGATGAACACTGAAGCTTTCTTT. It translates to CAISDNRARMNTEAFF.

The V gene is TRBV7-8, the J gene TRBJ2-5; D gene uncertain. CDR3 size: 16 residues. V gave up 0 bases and J gave up 4 bases, with 15 bases separating them. Germline CDR1 is SGHVS and CDR2 is FQNEAQ. The CDR3 reads CASSLARWVDIETQYF. CDR3 nucleotide sequence: TGTGCCAGCAGCTTAGCCCGGTGGGTAGACATAGAGACCCAGTACTTC.

The rearrangement links TRBV20-1 to TRBJ2-7; 7 nucleotides match TRBD1. Per germline, CDR1 DFQATT and CDR2 SNEGSKA (reference sequence). Trimming removed 6 bases from V and 5 bases from J; junction bases left unmatched: 4. The CDR3 loop spans 11 amino acids. CDR3 sequence reads: CSAEQGHEQYF. The CDR3 nucleotides are TGCAGTGCGGAACAGGGGCACGAGCAGTACTTC.

This chain links TRBV27 with TRBJ2-7, with D possibly matching TRBD2 (6 bases). From germline, CDR1 is MNHEY and CDR2 SMNVEV (reference sequence). V lost 4 bases and J 6 bases, leaving 7 bases between the germline ends. The CDR3 is 11 amino acids. CDR3 nucleotides: TGTGCCAGCAGTTGGGGGGTCGAGCAGTACTTC. Translated, it gives CASSWGVEQYF.

The V and J genes are TRBV5-4 and TRBJ2-3; TRBD2 matches at 10 bases. The length of the CDR3 is 15 residues. The germline CDR1 and CDR2 sequences are SGHNT and YYREEE (reference sequence). V shed 4 bases, J shed 6 bases, and the junction held 8 bases outside the gene matches. The CDR3 bases are TGTGCCAGCAGCGTGCTAGCGGGAGCTAGGGATACGCAGTATTTT. As protein: CASSVLAGARDTQYF.

V and J are TRBV7-2 and TRBJ2-7; TRBD2 might be the D (6 bases). This CDR3 region has 15 residues. Germline V gene lookup returns CDR1 SGHTA and CDR2 FQGNSA. The V end was cut by 8 bases, the J end by 5 bases, with 22 bases between. CDR3 DNA sequence: TGTGCCAGCCTAAGAGGTGGAGGGCGGTTCGACGAGCAGTACTTC. Its translation is CASLRGGGRFDEQYF.

The chain combines TRBV10-3 with TRBJ2-7; 8 nucleotides line up with TRBD2. CDR1 ENHRY and CDR2 SYGVKD come from the germline V gene. V shed 7 bases and J 6 bases; nucleotides not matched to a gene: 8. This CDR3 is 13 amino acids long. CDR3 amino acids: CAITAGGAAEQYF. The DNA for the CDR3 is TGTGCCATCACGGCCGGGGGGGCAGCCGAGCAGTACTTC.